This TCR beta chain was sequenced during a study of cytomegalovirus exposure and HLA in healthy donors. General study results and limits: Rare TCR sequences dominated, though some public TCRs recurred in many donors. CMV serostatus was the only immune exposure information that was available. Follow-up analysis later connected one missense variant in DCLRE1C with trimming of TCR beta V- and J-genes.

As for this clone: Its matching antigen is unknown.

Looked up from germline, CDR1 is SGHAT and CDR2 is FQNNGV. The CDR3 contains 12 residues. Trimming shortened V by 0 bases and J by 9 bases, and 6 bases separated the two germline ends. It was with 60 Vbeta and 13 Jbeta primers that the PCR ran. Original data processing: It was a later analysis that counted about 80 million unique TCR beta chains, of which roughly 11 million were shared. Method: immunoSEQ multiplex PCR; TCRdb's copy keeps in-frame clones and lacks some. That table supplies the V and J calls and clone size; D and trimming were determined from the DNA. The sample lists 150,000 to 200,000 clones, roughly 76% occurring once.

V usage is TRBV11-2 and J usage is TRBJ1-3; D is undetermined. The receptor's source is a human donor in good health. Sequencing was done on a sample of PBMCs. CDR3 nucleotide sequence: TGTGCCAGCAGCTTAGAATACGGCACCATATATTTT. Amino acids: CASSLEYGTIYF.